The clone carrying this T cell receptor beta chain was counted between two and nine times. No antigen is known for it. The sample comes from a study of CD8+ T cells in alopecia areata. In the study overall: Tofacitinib administration persisted for 6 to 18 months, succeeded by 6 months off drug.

RNA, once extracted, was reverse transcribed into cDNA for use as the sequencing template. Assay used: immunoSEQ multiplex PCR; TCRdb lists only in-frame clones, some missing. The sample includes over 200,000 clones, about 60% of them seen just once. V shed 6 bases and J shed 7 bases, with 10 bases lying between them. The CDR3 is 12 residues long. Germline V gene data show CDR1 as LNHNV and CDR2 as YYDKDF (reference sequence). Whole-study findings and limits: For lesional scalp, especially alopecia totalis/universalis, clonality was higher than in normal scalp. TCRs were shared less clearly across patients than in mice, possibly for HLA-related reasons.

This TCR was recovered from a human donor with alopecia areata. The rearrangement joins TRBV15 to TRBJ2-1; no reliable D call. The sample was CD4+ T cells sorted from blood, taken at week 0. CDR3 region: CATRLDRNEQFF. CDR3 nucleotide sequence: TGTGCCACCAGGTTAGATAGGAATGAGCAGTTCTTC.